Many counts were recorded for the clone carrying this T cell receptor beta chain. The sample originates from a study of T cells in Graves' hyperthyroidism and ophthalmopathy. Diagnosing involved the use of clinical symptoms, serum thyroxine and TRAb, thyroid ultrasound and orbital computed tomography. Trimming stripped 5 bases from V and 4 bases from J, with 11 bases between. CDR3 length equals 13 residues. The germline CDR1 and CDR2 sequences are MNHEY and SVGAGI. RNA transcripts gave rise to amplified TCR beta CDR3 regions. The HTBI set primed first-round TCR CDR3 RT-PCR. One entry per CDR3 protein results from TCRdb running MiXCR on the multiplex PCR reads. The data hold approximately 500,000 distinct CDR3 sequences, with roughly 46% observed a single time.

This receptor was taken from a woman between 18 and 30 years old with Graves' hyperthyroidism. The chain has TRBV6-5 and TRBJ1-1; no clear D gene. The sequenced sample was peripheral blood or thyroid tissue (not recorded which). The CDR3, as DNA: TGTGCCAGCAGTCCCTCGGGAGCCACTGAAGCTTTCTTT. Protein product: CASSPSGATEAFF.